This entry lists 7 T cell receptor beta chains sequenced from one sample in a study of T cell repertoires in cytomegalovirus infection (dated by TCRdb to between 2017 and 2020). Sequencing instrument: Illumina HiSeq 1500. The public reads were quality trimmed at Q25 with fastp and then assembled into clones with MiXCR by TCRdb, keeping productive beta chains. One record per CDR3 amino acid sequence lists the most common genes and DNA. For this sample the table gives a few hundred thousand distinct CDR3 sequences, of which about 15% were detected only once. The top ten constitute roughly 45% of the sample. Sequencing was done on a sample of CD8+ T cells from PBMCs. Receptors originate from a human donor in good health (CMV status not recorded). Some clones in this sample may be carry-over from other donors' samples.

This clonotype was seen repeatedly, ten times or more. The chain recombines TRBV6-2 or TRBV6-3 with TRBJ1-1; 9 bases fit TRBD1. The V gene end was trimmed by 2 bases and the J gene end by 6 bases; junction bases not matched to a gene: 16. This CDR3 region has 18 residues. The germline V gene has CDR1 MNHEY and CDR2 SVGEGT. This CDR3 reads CASSYIRDGTGYSAEAFF. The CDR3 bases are TGTGCCAGCAGTTACATCAGAGACGGGACAGGGTACTCGGCTGAAGCTTTCTTT.

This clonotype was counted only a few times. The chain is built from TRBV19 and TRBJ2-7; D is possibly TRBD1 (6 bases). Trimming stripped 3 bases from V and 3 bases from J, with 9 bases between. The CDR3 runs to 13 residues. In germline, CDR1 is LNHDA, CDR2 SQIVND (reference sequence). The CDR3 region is CASSMGTLYEQYF. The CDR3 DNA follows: TGTGCCAGTAGTATGGGGACACTCTACGAGCAGTACTTC.

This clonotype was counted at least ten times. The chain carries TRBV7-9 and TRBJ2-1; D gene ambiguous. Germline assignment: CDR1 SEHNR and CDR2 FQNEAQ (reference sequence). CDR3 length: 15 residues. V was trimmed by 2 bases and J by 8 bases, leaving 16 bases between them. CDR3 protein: CASSLFGGVNDEQFF. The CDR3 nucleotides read TGTGCCAGCAGCTTATTCGGTGGGGTGAACGATGAGCAGTTCTTC.

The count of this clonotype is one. DNA of the CDR3: TGCGCCAGCAGCCAAGGGCCCCTAGCCTACAATGAGCAGTTCTTC. This codes for CASSQGPLAYNEQFF. The chain links TRBV4-3 to TRBJ2-1; D is uncertain. Germline V lookup: CDR1 LGHNA, CDR2 YSLEER. The CDR3 totals 15 residues. V shed 1 base and J shed 2 bases, with 9 bases lying between them.

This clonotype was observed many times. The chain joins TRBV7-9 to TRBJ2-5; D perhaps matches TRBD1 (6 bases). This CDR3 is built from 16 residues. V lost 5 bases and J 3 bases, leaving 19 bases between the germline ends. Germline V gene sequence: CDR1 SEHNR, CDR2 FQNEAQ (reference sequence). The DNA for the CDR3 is TGTGCCAGCAGCCACGTACCAGGAAGGGGGAAAGAGACCCAGTACTTC. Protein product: CASSHVPGRGKETQYF.

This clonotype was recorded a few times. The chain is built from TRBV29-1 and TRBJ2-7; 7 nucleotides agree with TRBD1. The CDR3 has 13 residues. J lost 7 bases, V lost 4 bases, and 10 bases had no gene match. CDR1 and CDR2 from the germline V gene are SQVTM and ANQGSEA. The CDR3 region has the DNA TGCAGCGTTGGGGACAGTCTTCTAGGGGAGCAGTACTTC. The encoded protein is CSVGDSLLGEQYF.

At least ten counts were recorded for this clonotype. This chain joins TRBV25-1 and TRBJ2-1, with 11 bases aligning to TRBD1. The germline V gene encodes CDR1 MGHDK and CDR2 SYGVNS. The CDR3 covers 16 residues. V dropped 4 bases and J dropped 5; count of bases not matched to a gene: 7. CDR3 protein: CASSAGTGGKHNEQFF. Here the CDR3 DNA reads TGTGCCAGCAGTGCCGGGACAGGGGGGAAACACAATGAGCAGTTCTTC.